Presented here are 13 T cell receptor beta chains from one specimen sequenced in a study of cytomegalovirus exposure and HLA in healthy donors (dated by TCRdb to about 2017). Library creation used the immunoSEQ multiplex PCR assay. The multiplex PCR relied on a mix of 60 forward primers for TCR Vbeta segments and 13 reverse primers for TCR Jbeta segments. Sourced from immuneACCESS, this table was stored by TCRdb with only in-frame sequences that have V and J called. A share of the clones is absent; for the studies checked, an unresolved V gene accounts for under half, and the remainder has no known explanation. This sample comprises 100,000 to 150,000 clones, approximately 78% of them detected only once. The ten largest clones add up to around 4% of the sample. Source material: PBMCs. The source of these receptors is a man in his forties in good health and CMV-seronegative.

The V gene is TRBV5-1, the J gene TRBJ2-2; 9 bases are a match to TRBD1. CDR3 size: 16 residues. In germline, CDR1 is SGHRS, CDR2 YFSETQ. The J segment lost 6 bases and the V segment lost 4 bases, leaving 10 bases of the junction unmatched. Here the CDR3 DNA reads TGCGCCAGCAGCCCTTACAGGGGGCAAGGAGCCGGGGAGCTGTTTTTT. Its protein is CASSPYRGQGAGELFF.

The V gene is TRBV28, the J gene TRBJ2-7; D perhaps matches TRBD2 (5 bases). V shed 4 bases and J shed 1 base, with 11 bases lying between them. This CDR3 comprises 14 residues. CDR1 and CDR2 from the germline V gene are MDHEN and SYDVKM. The CDR3: CASSSRGSSYEQYF. As DNA, the CDR3 is TGTGCCAGCAGTTCCCGGGGTAGTTCCTACGAGCAGTACTTC.

J is TRBJ1-2 and V is TRBV2; TRBD1 might be the D (5 bases). Per germline, CDR1 SNHLY and CDR2 FYNNEI. The CDR3 extends over 11 amino acids. Between the trimmed V and J ends, which lost 4 bases and 8 bases, there was a span of 8 bases. CDR3: CASSGGAGYTF. The DNA of the CDR3 is TGTGCCAGCAGTGGTGGGGCCGGCTACACCTTC.

The chain is built from TRBV6-1 and TRBJ2-7; a weak D match, TRBD1 (7 bases). The germline V gene has CDR1 MNHNS and CDR2 SASEGT. The CDR3 is made up of 15 amino acids. V lost 6 bases, J lost 0 bases, and 15 bases lay in between. CDR3 protein: CASRLDRRGSYEQYF. The CDR3 nucleotides read TGTGCCAGCAGATTGGACAGGAGGGGCTCCTACGAGCAGTACTTC.

The chain employs TRBV9 and TRBJ2-2, with 9 bases that match TRBD2. V gave up 0 bases and J gave up 4 bases; unmatched junction bases: 4. The CDR3 covers 16 residues. Germline V CDR1 and CDR2: SGDLS, YYNGEE. This CDR3 reads CASSVALSGSTGELFF. The CDR3 nucleotides read TGTGCCAGCAGCGTAGCTCTTAGCGGGAGCACCGGGGAGCTGTTTTTT.

The rearrangement links TRBV7-2 to TRBJ1-1; D remains ambiguous. Looked up from germline, CDR1 is SGHTA and CDR2 is FQGNSA. The CDR3 is 13 amino acids. Trimming took 1 base from V and 6 from J, leaving 9 bases between them. CDR3 coding DNA: TGTGCCAGCAGCTTAGTATCTTTCTCTGAAGCTTTCTTT. Its translation: CASSLVSFSEAFF.

J is TRBJ2-5 and V is TRBV7-3; D is perhaps TRBD1 (6 bases). CDR1 is SGHTA and CDR2 is FQGTGA in the germline V gene. CDR3 length equals 14 residues. V dropped 4 bases and J dropped 4 bases, with 13 bases sitting between them. CDR3 amino acids: CASSSLDRGETQYF. CDR3 bases: TGTGCCAGCAGCTCCCTGGACAGAGGAGAGACCCAGTACTTC.

About this clone itself: Other DNA variants within this sample encode the same CDR3. The chain combines TRBV5-4 with TRBJ2-1; TRBD2 agrees at 13 bases. Germline V gene sequence: CDR1 SGHNT, CDR2 YYREEE (reference sequence). Trimming removed 3 bases from V and 7 bases from J; junction bases left unmatched: 7. The CDR3 covers 16 residues. The CDR3, as DNA: TGTGCCAGCAGCTCACTAGCGGGGGGGCCGTGGAATGAGCAGTTCTTC. Translation: CASSSLAGGPWNEQFF.

The chain uses TRBV28 and TRBJ2-7, with D perhaps TRBD1 (6 bases). This CDR3 is built from 11 residues. Germline CDR1 is MDHEN and CDR2 is SYDVKM. CDR3 protein: CESPGDYEQYF. In DNA, the CDR3 is TGTGAATCGCCAGGGGATTACGAGCAGTACTTC.

This clone was seen once. This chain uses TRBV6-1 with TRBJ1-6; D gene unclear. The CDR3 totals 15 residues. Looked up from germline, CDR1 is MNHNS and CDR2 is SASEGT. The V end lost 4 bases, the J end lost 3 bases, and 10 bases lay between the germline ends. The CDR3 is CASSVSVVYNSPLHF. For the CDR3, the DNA is TGTGCCAGCAGTGTTTCAGTCGTCTATAATTCACCCCTCCACTTT.

The chain links TRBV23-1 to TRBJ1-1, with no clear D. TRBV23-1 is an open reading frame, and its role is uncertain. The V end was cut by 6 bases, the J end by 12 bases, with 5 bases between. This CDR3 is built from 8 residues. CDR3 in amino acids: CASSHPFF. CDR3 DNA sequence: TGCGCCAGCAGCCATCCTTTCTTT.

The V and J genes are TRBV11-1 and TRBJ2-1; D might be TRBD1 (6 bases). Germline values: CDR1 SGHAT, CDR2 FQDESV (reference sequence). This CDR3 spans 15 amino acids. V was shortened by 7 bases and J by 4 bases, with 17 bases between the two germline ends. CDR3 region: CASTTQGWGYNEQFF. The CDR3 DNA reads TGTGCCAGCACCACACAGGGCTGGGGGTACAATGAGCAGTTCTTC.

V is TRBV4-1 and J is TRBJ1-6; D not certain. The V gene lost 6 bases and the J gene lost 7 bases, with 13 bases spanning the gap. CDR1 and CDR2 (germline): MGHRA, YSYEKL. The CDR3 runs to 14 residues. CDR3 coding DNA: TGCGCCAGCAGGGTTACAGCGGACAATTCACCCCTCCACTTT. This encodes CASRVTADNSPLHF.